The next 8 T cell receptor beta chains were all read from a single sample in a study of blood T cell repertoires in COVID-19. The repertoire was sequenced with immunoSEQ multiplex PCR; TCRdb's copy has only in-frame clones and lacks some. The sample holds over 250,000 clones; roughly 90% are singletons and the top ten take approximately 1.2%. Sequenced material: PBMCs or T cells enriched from blood (not recorded which). The receptors derive from a woman in her thirties who had recovered from COVID-19.

The chain employs TRBV6-5 and TRBJ2-7; 8 positions agree with TRBD1. The length of the CDR3 is 14 residues. Looked up from germline, CDR1 is MNHEY and CDR2 is SVGAGI. Germline trimming cut 2 bases from V and 2 bases from J; bases unmatched to any gene: 2. CDR3 nucleotides: TGTGCCAGCAGTTACCGGACAGGGCCCTACGAGCAGTACTTC. This sequence encodes CASSYRTGPYEQYF.

This chain connects TRBV28 to TRBJ1-3; D call uncertain. Germline values: CDR1 MDHEN, CDR2 SYDVKM. V was clipped by 8 bases and J by 0 bases, with 14 bases between them. The CDR3 consists of 15 residues. For the CDR3, the DNA is TGTGCCAGCCTGCCGAAAGCCCCCTCTGGAAACACCATATATTTT. It encodes CASLPKAPSGNTIYF.

The V and J genes are TRBV27 and TRBJ2-5; 12 bases map to TRBD2. This CDR3 comprises 16 residues. The germline V gene encodes CDR1 MNHEY and CDR2 SMNVEV (reference sequence). J was trimmed by 5 bases and V by 5 bases; bases with no gene match: 9. The CDR3: CASSTRLAGEVETQYF. The DNA for the CDR3 is TGTGCCAGCAGTACCCGACTAGCGGGAGAGGTTGAGACCCAGTACTTC.

The CDR3 sequence is CASSQEPAGTKNIQYF. The CDR3 DNA is TGTGCCAGCAGCCAAGAACCAGCGGGGACCAAAAACATTCAGTACTTC. The chain uses TRBV14 and TRBJ2-4; 7 bases line up with TRBD2. From germline, CDR1 is SGHDN and CDR2 FVKESK. With V trimmed by 0 bases and J by 2 bases, 4 bases remained unmatched. The CDR3 has 16 residues.

This chain joins TRBV2 and TRBJ2-7; 15 bases agree with TRBD2. The trim removed 4 bases at V and 2 bases at J, leaving 3 bases unmatched. Germline V gene sequence: CDR1 SNHLY, CDR2 FYNNEI. The CDR3 covers 16 residues. This CDR3 is CASSAGLAGGTYEQYF. The CDR3 coding sequence is TGTGCCAGCAGTGCGGGACTAGCGGGAGGTACCTACGAGCAGTACTTC.

This clone was seen just once. This chain connects TRBV28 to TRBJ2-7; a weak D match, TRBD2 (7 bases). This CDR3 comprises 14 residues. Trimming took 5 bases from V and 3 from J, leaving 14 bases between them. CDR1 is MDHEN, CDR2 SYDVKM, per germline. The CDR3 spells CASSIQGGGYEQYF. The CDR3 coding sequence is TGTGCCAGCAGTATACAGGGCGGGGGCTACGAGCAGTACTTC.

The rearrangement joins TRBV3-1 (or the pseudogene TRBV3-2) to TRBJ2-5, with 9 nucleotides matching TRBD1. The J segment lost 4 bases and the V segment lost 4 bases, leaving 7 bases of the junction unmatched. The germline CDR1 and CDR2 sequences are LGHDT and YNNKEL (reference sequence). The CDR3 totals 15 residues. As DNA, the CDR3 is TGTGCCAGCAGCCGGTCGGGGACAGGGCCAGAGACCCAGTACTTC. Protein sequence: CASSRSGTGPETQYF.

This clone was seen once. The chain uses TRBV29-1 and TRBJ2-5, with D perhaps TRBD1 (6 bases). There are 14 residues in the CDR3. The germline CDR1 and CDR2 sequences are SQVTM and ANQGSEA. V dropped 1 base and J dropped 5 bases, with 14 bases sitting between them. CDR3 nucleotide sequence: TGCAGCGTTGAAGGGACAGCGTCCTGGGAGACCCAGTACTTC. It encodes CSVEGTASWETQYF.